This is a list of T cell receptor beta chains from one sample in a study of neurological immune-mediated disorders. From the 5' RACE reads, TCRdb called clonotypes with MiXCR, one entry per CDR3 protein. The table has approximately 89,000 distinct CDR3 sequences, around 4% seen once. The sample comprised PBMCs. The receptors come from a woman aged 55-69 years with multiple sclerosis. The CDR3 runs from the conserved cysteine through the conserved F or W. A D gene is named only where the DNA matches it firmly. Clone size is not always given. Where it is, it says once, few, many or a class for expanded clones.

cdr3_length j_call d_call v_call clone_size cdr3_nt cdr3_aa
15 TRBJ1-1 . TRBV6-1 many TGTGCCAGCAGTGAAGCGCACGGAGTGAACACTGAAGCTTTCTTT CASSEAHGVNTEAFF
11 TRBJ2-3 . TRBV14 many TGTGCCAGCAGCCATACAGATACGCAGTATTTT CASSHTDTQYF
13 TRBJ1-2 . TRBV7-2 many TGTGCCAGCAGCTTAGTTACACAGGCTGGCTACACCTTC CASSLVTQAGYTF
15 TRBJ2-2 . TRBV5-1 many TGCGCCAGCAGCTTGGTACAGGGTCAAACCGGGGAGCTGTTTTTT CASSLVQGQTGELFF
15 TRBJ2-1 TRBD2 TRBV5-1 many TGCGCCAGCAGCATACGGGGGGGTCCTCCCAATGAGCAGTTCTTC CASSIRGGPPNEQFF
16 TRBJ1-6 . TRBV5-1 many TGCGCCAGCAGTTCAGAGCTCGGGGAAGTGAATTCACCCCTCCACTTT CASSSELGEVNSPLHF
13 TRBJ1-3 . TRBV10-1 many TGCGCCAGCCGAAAAGGACGAGGAAACACCATATATTTT CASRKGRGNTIYF
15 TRBJ2-7 TRBD2 TRBV20-1 many TGCAGTGCGGCAAAAAGGACTAGCGGAAACTACGAGCAGTACTTC CSAAKRTSGNYEQYF
15 TRBJ2-1 TRBD2 TRBV6-4 many TGTGCCAGCAGTGTAGCGGGGGGCCCGTGGGATGAGCAGTTCTTC CASSVAGGPWDEQFF
15 TRBJ2-7 . TRBV11-1 many TGTGCCAGCAGCTTAACACATGTTAAATCCTACGAGCAGTACTTC CASSLTHVKSYEQYF
16 TRBJ1-6 . TRBV7-6 many TGTGCCAGCAGCTTAGGGGCCAGCTCCTATAATTCACCCCTCCACTTT CASSLGASSYNSPLHF
14 TRBJ2-5 . TRBV5-1 many TGCGCCAGCAGCTTGAGGGCTAGCCAAGAGACCCAGTACTTC CASSLRASQETQYF
12 TRBJ2-2 . TRBV7-9 many TGTGCCAGCAGCCCCAAGTCCGGGGAGCTGTTTTTT CASSPKSGELFF
14 TRBJ1-2 . TRBV28 many TGTGCCAGCAGTTCATGGACAGCTAACTATGGCTACACCTTC CASSSWTANYGYTF
18 TRBJ2-1 TRBD2 TRBV15 few TGTGCCACCAAGGGGATGGTTAGCGGGGTTAGCTCCTACAATGAGCAGTTCTTC CATKGMVSGVSSYNEQFF
15 TRBJ1-1 . TRBV3-1 many TGTGCCAGCAGCCCCGGGCGGGGGGTTTCAACTGAAGCTTTCTTT CASSPGRGVSTEAFF
17 TRBJ1-6 . TRBV20-1 many TGCAGTGCGAAGAGCGTGGGCAGTAGCTCCTATAATTCACCCCTCCACTTT CSAKSVGSSSYNSPLHF
16 TRBJ2-1 TRBD2 TRBV5-1 many TGCGCCAGCAGCTTGGGGGGACTAGCGGGGTACAATGAGCAGTTCTTC CASSLGGLAGYNEQFF
13 TRBJ1-3 TRBD1 TRBV6-5 many TGTGCCACGCGATTCCAGGGGGCGGACACCATATATTTT CATRFQGADTIYF
14 TRBJ1-1 . TRBV12-3/TRBV12-4 many TGTGCCAGCAGTTTAGGGCAGGGATCCACTGAAGCTTTCTTT CASSLGQGSTEAFF
14 TRBJ2-1 . TRBV5-1 . TGCGCCAGCAGCTTGGGACAGGTCAGGAATGAGCAGTTCTTC CASSLGQVRNEQFF
15 TRBJ1-2 . TRBV7-9 many TGTGCCAGCAGCTTAGCGAGTTTCGAGGGATATGGCTACACCTTC CASSLASFEGYGYTF
17 TRBJ2-1 . TRBV12-5 many TGTGCTAGTGGCCAAAGGGCAGCCGAGGTCGACACGAATGAGCAGTTCTTC CASGQRAAEVDTNEQFF
13 TRBJ1-1 . TRBV7-6 many TGTGCCAGCAGCTTATCCCCAGACACTGAAGCTTTCTTT CASSLSPDTEAFF
19 TRBJ2-1 TRBD2 TRBV12-3/TRBV12-4 . TGTGCCAGCAGTTTCCGTGCTAGCGGGGGGGGTATCTGGTTGGATGAGCAGTTCTTC CASSFRASGGGIWLDEQFF
15 TRBJ1-1 . TRBV5-1 many TGCGCCAGCAGCTTGGACTACAGGGAGTACACTGAAGCTTTCTTT CASSLDYREYTEAFF
20 TRBJ2-7 TRBD2 TRBV20-1 many TGCAGTGCTAGAGAACGACGGGACTACGCACATCCTTCATATCGCTACGAGCAGTACTTC CSARERRDYAHPSYRYEQYF
15 TRBJ2-7 TRBD1 TRBV5-1 many TGCGCCAGCAGCGCGCCGACAGGGGACGGGGGCGAGCAGTACTTC CASSAPTGDGGEQYF
14 TRBJ2-7 TRBD2 TRBV7-9 many TGTGCCAGCAGAAACTCGGGGGGAACCTACGAGCAGTACTTC CASRNSGGTYEQYF
15 TRBJ2-3 . TRBV6-5 many TGTGCCAGCAGAAAGCCCCAGGGACACACAGATACGCAGTATTTT CASRKPQGHTDTQYF
15 TRBJ2-1 . TRBV5-1 many TGCGCCAGCAGCTTGGCGCTGCAGGGGAACAATGAGCAGTTCTTC CASSLALQGNNEQFF
12 TRBJ1-5 . TRBV2 many TGTGCCAGCAGTGGACAGGCCCAGCCCCAGCATTTT CASSGQAQPQHF
13 TRBJ1-1 . TRBV7-9 many TGTGCCAGCAGCCAATTTAGGACCTCGGAAGCTTTCTTT CASSQFRTSEAFF
12 TRBJ2-2 . TRBV27 many TGTGCCAGCAGCCCTTACACCGGGGAGCTGTTTTTT CASSPYTGELFF
15 TRBJ1-1 . TRBV5-1 few TGCGCCAGCAGCTTGGAGGCCAGGGTTGACACTGAAGCTTTCTTT CASSLEARVDTEAFF
14 TRBJ1-6 . TRBV25-1 many TGTGCCAGCAGTGAAGATATCAGGGATTCACCCCTCCACTTT CASSEDIRDSPLHF
15 TRBJ1-1 . TRBV20-1 many TGCAGTGCTAGAGTCAGGGAGGGCTGGAACACTGAAGCTTTCTTT CSARVREGWNTEAFF
13 TRBJ2-1 TRBD1 TRBV5-1 many TGCGCCAGCGGCCGGGACAGGGCGGATGAGCAGTTCTTC CASGRDRADEQFF
12 TRBJ2-1 . TRBV20-1 many TGCAGTGCTAGAGCCCCGGTCAATGAGCAGTTCTTC CSARAPVNEQFF
14 TRBJ2-3 . TRBV5-1 few TGCGCCAGCGGACCGGGATCTCACTTAGATACGCAGTATTTT CASGPGSHLDTQYF
15 TRBJ1-4 . TRBV5-1 many TGCGCCAGCAGCTCGGCGGGAGGGTTGGATGAAAAACTGTTTTTT CASSSAGGLDEKLFF